This T cell receptor (beta chain) was profiled in a study of blood T cell repertoires in COVID-19. Turning to the study itself: Spain, Italy and the United States supplied samples that represented acute and convalescent COVID-19. Nucleic acid was either cDNA or gDNA, and it came from T cells, B-cell-depleted T cells, or PBMCs.

In the authors' methods: Nucleated cell number was recorded as an estimate derived from reference gene primer amplification. Profiled with immunoSEQ multiplex PCR; TCRdb holds only in-frame clones, not every one. V, J and clone size are taken as reported in that table, and D and trimming were inferred from the DNA itself. The table lists 64,000 or so clones, 65% to 90% of them singletons. V gave up 2 bases and J gave up 8 bases, with 8 bases separating them. CDR3 size: 13 residues. CDR1 and CDR2 from the germline V gene are SGHRS and YFSETQ. The gene calls are TRBV5-1 and TRBJ1-6; unclear D gene. Sequenced input: peripheral blood. The receptor was derived from a man aged 35 to 55 with acute or convalescent COVID-19. CDR3 DNA sequence: TGCGCCAGCAGCTTTACGCGTGATTCACCCCTCCACTTT. Protein product: CASSFTRDSPLHF.